This T cell receptor beta chain was profiled in a study of CD8 T cells in Susac syndrome. The length of the CDR3 is 13 residues. V shed 0 bases and J shed 8 bases, with 11 bases lying between them. Germline lookup yields CDR1 SGHRS and CDR2 YFSETQ. Random hexamers were used to reverse transcribe an amount of roughly 0.45 to 1 ug RNA. Multiplex PCR with immunoSEQ amplified the TCR beta CDR3 across 54 Vbeta and 13 Jbeta. TCRdb analysed the immunoSEQ multiplex PCR reads with MiXCR anew, one entry per CDR3 protein. The sample gives about 440,000 distinct CDR3 sequences, around 83% of which show up once; roughly 0.11% is in the top ten.

The chain couples TRBV5-1 to TRBJ1-1; D not certain. The material sequenced was CD8+ T cells from PBMCs. The receptor comes from a human donor with multiple sclerosis. The CDR3, as DNA: TGCGCCAGCAGCTTGGCTGGGCCTCTCGAAGCTTTCTTT. It specifies CASSLAGPLEAFF.